The clone carrying this T cell receptor beta chain was picked up one time. The antigen remains unidentified. This entry is derived from a study of blood T cells in healthy people across ages. Study results and limitations: When one million T cells were used, diversity estimates were thought to be underestimates.

The use of a sample-barcoded 5' primer and a J-beta primer mix characterized a second PCR of roughly 7 to 11 cycles. TCRdb itself ran the 5' RACE reads through MiXCR, one entry per CDR3 protein. The data hold hundreds of thousands of distinct CDR3 sequences, with 25% to 35% observed a single time. Each donor was a healthy Caucasian individual from Russia, aged about 6 to 95. Extractions gave at least 6 micrograms of total RNA per sample. The CDR3 covers 12 residues. The V end was cut by 6 bases, the J end by 0 bases, with 6 bases between. CDR1 is MNHEY, CDR2 SVGEGT, per germline. Sequencing used blood. The origin of this receptor is an elderly woman in good health. The chain combines TRBV6-2 or TRBV6-3 with TRBJ2-7; D ambiguous. The CDR3: CASREHSYEQYF. The CDR3 DNA follows: TGTGCCAGCAGGGAGCACTCCTACGAGCAGTACTTC.